This T cell receptor (beta chain) emerged from a study of cytotoxic CD8 clonotypes in ibrutinib-treated CLL. From cryopreserved PBMCs came roughly 2 micrograms of genomic DNA used for TCR beta libraries. Germline V gene data show CDR1 as SNHLY and CDR2 as FYNNEI. Trimming removed 2 bases from V and 6 bases from J, with 17 bases in between. The CDR3 totals 15 residues. TCRdb's table, derived via immunoSEQ multiplex PCR, lists solely in-frame clones and lacks some. The sample contains around 70,000 clones, approximately 90% of which appear only once. About this clone: What it recognizes is unknown.

Findings of the study overall: Higher clonality was seen at ibrutinib response and a return toward baseline at progression. The study found baseline clonality above age-matched healthy donors, tracking circulating CD8+ T-cell counts.

The chain recombines TRBV2 with TRBJ2-7; D possibly corresponds to TRBD2 (5 bases). This specimen was PBMCs, taken after 12 months of ibrutinib treatment. This receptor was taken from a human donor with chronic lymphocytic leukemia. The CDR3 DNA reads TGTGCCAGCAGTGAACTGGGAGTTACTCTCCCCGAGCAGTACTTC. Translation gives CASSELGVTLPEQYF.